Reported below is one T cell receptor (beta chain). TCRdb reprocessed the RT-PCR reads with MiXCR, giving one entry per CDR3 protein. In the table there are some 3,400 distinct CDR3 sequences, 70% to 85% of which are singletons. The data belong to a study of yellow fever vaccine responses in identical twins. CDR1 is MDHEN, CDR2 SYDVKM, per germline. V dropped 2 bases and J dropped 3 bases, with 8 bases sitting between them. There are 14 residues in the CDR3. The starting material was T cells from blood (PBMCs), unsorted or a sorted subset (not recorded which), obtained before or after yellow fever vaccination (not recorded which). This sequence was found in a woman aged 18-30 years who received the yellow fever vaccine. The chain carries TRBV28 and TRBJ1-5; D is undetermined. For the CDR3, the DNA is TGTGCCAGCAGTTTAAAGGTCCCCAATCAGCCCCAGCATTTT. As protein: CASSLKVPNQPQHF. Combining the CDR3 with reference TRBV28 and TRBJ1-5 gives the whole variable domain DVKVTQSSRYLVKRTGEKVFLECVQDMDHENMFWYRQDPGLGLRLIYFSYDVKMKEKGDIPEGYSVSREKKERFSLILESASTNQTSMYLCASSLKVPNQPQHFGDGTRLSIL.